Following are 32 T cell receptor beta chains from one sample sequenced in a study of cytomegalovirus exposure and HLA in healthy donors. The PCR had 60 Vbeta and 13 Jbeta primers. Clones were read by immunoSEQ multiplex PCR, and TCRdb kept only the in-frame ones, dropping some. The sample carries around 190,000 clones, over 70% recorded once. What was sequenced was PBMCs. The origin of the receptors is a woman between 18 and 30 years old in good health and CMV-seronegative.

The rearrangement uses TRBV4-1 and TRBJ1-3; 10 bases align to TRBD1. Looked up from germline, CDR1 is MGHRA and CDR2 is YSYEKL. This CDR3 comprises 14 residues. The J segment lost 9 bases and the V segment lost 4 bases, leaving 6 bases of the junction unmatched. The CDR3 protein is CASSLGTGDGTIYF. CDR3 bases: TGCGCCAGCAGCCTCGGGACAGGGGACGGCACCATATATTTT.

The V and J genes are TRBV27 and TRBJ1-5; D is perhaps TRBD1 (6 bases). The CDR3 consists of 17 residues. Germline V CDR1 and CDR2: MNHEY, SMNVEV (reference sequence). V lost 5 bases to trimming and J lost 2 bases, with 19 bases between them. The CDR3 nucleotides are TGTGCCAGCAGTGCTCTGACAGGTCAGGGAGGCAATCAGCCCCAGCATTTT. Its translation: CASSALTGQGGNQPQHF.

The rearrangement links TRBV28 to TRBJ2-3, with 10 bases fitting TRBD2. The V gene's germline CDR1 is MDHEN and CDR2 SYDVKM. CDR3 size: 18 residues. V trimming: 9 bases; J trimming: 0 bases; junction bases outside the gene matches: 15. CDR3 region: CASYALAGVTLSTDTQYF. The CDR3 DNA sequence: TGTGCCAGTTATGCGCTAGCGGGGGTTACACTTAGCACAGATACGCAGTATTTT.

In its sample, this clone was seen a few times. The rearrangement joins TRBV6-1 to TRBJ1-1; TRBD1 agrees at 9 bases. CDR3 length: 14 amino acids. CDR1 and CDR2 (germline): MNHNS, SASEGT. The ends lost 4 bases at V and 1 base at J; junction bases unmatched: 1. The CDR3 sequence: CASSAGQGNTEAFF. The CDR3 DNA follows: TGTGCCAGCAGTGCGGGACAGGGGAACACTGAAGCTTTCTTT.

This sequence joins TRBV7-9 and TRBJ2-1; D remains ambiguous. The CDR3 length is 16 residues. V was shortened by 5 bases and J by 6 bases, with 20 bases between the two germline ends. Germline loops: CDR1 SEHNR, CDR2 FQNEAQ (reference sequence). The CDR3 nucleotides read TGTGCCAGCAGCCCTGTTCAGGCCCAAAAATCCAATGAGCAGTTCTTC. Translated, it gives CASSPVQAQKSNEQFF.

The chain combines TRBV2 with TRBJ2-7, with 8 bases fitting TRBD2. J gave up 7 bases and V 0 bases, and 11 bases lay outside the gene matches. Germline V gives CDR1 SNHLY, CDR2 FYNNEI. This CDR3 is built from 16 residues. CDR3 loop: CASSEAGGRRVREQYF. The CDR3 nucleotides read TGTGCCAGCAGTGAAGCGGGCGGGAGGAGGGTGCGGGAGCAGTACTTC.

The V call is TRBV5-6, the J call TRBJ1-2; D is ambiguous. The CDR3 sequence is 12 residues long. The V and J ends lost 4 bases and 8 bases respectively, with 12 bases between them. The V gene's germline CDR1 is SGHDT and CDR2 YYEEEE. The CDR3 protein is CASSLGSRGYTF. For the CDR3, the DNA is TGTGCCAGCAGCCTCGGATCTAGGGGCTACACCTTC.

The gene calls are TRBV27 and TRBJ2-5; 9 nucleotides agree with TRBD1. From germline, CDR1 is MNHEY and CDR2 SMNVEV (reference sequence). The CDR3 loop spans 16 amino acids. V shed 7 bases, J shed 2 bases, and the junction held 11 bases outside the gene matches. The CDR3 sequence: CASTALNRGQQETQYF. For the CDR3, the DNA is TGTGCCAGCACCGCATTGAACAGGGGGCAGCAAGAGACCCAGTACTTC.

The chain employs TRBV6-5 and TRBJ1-6; D is unclear. Germline V CDR1 and CDR2: MNHEY, SVGAGI. Trimming took 0 bases from V and 5 from J, leaving 11 bases between them. CDR3 length equals 16 residues. CDR3 sequence: CASSYSVRHNNSPLHF. The CDR3 DNA reads TGTGCCAGCAGTTACTCGGTCAGGCACAATAATTCACCCCTCCACTTT.

This chain links TRBV14 with TRBJ1-3; no clear D. With 5 bases removed from V and 8 bases from J, the gap between germline ends came to 7 bases. Germline V gives CDR1 SGHDN, CDR2 FVKESK. The CDR3 extends over 11 amino acids. The CDR3 DNA sequence: TGTGCCAGCAGCTCCAGCGACACCATATATTTT. Translated, it gives CASSSSDTIYF.

The V gene is TRBV6-1, the J gene TRBJ2-7; 10 bases are a match to TRBD2. The CDR3 is 16 amino acids. J was trimmed by 7 bases and V by 0 bases; bases with no gene match: 9. In germline, CDR1 is MNHNS, CDR2 SASEGT. The CDR3 region has the DNA TGTGCCAGCAGTGAAGCTGCGCTAGCGGGAGCCGGGGAGCAGTACTTC. Translated: CASSEAALAGAGEQYF.

The chain combines TRBV19 with TRBJ1-1, with a possible D match to TRBD1 (6 bases). Germline V gene lookup returns CDR1 LNHDA and CDR2 SQIVND (reference sequence). CDR3 length: 15 residues. V was shortened by 1 base and J by 0 bases, with 9 bases between the two germline ends. The CDR3 bases are TGTGCCAGTAGTATAGGACAGGCGTTGAACACTGAAGCTTTCTTT. As protein: CASSIGQALNTEAFF.

The rearrangement joins TRBV14 to TRBJ2-7, with TRBD2 identical over 7 bases. The junction had 10 bases not matched to a gene; V was cut back by 4 bases and J by 4 bases. CDR1 is SGHDN and CDR2 is FVKESK in the germline V gene. The CDR3 extends over 15 amino acids. CDR3 sequence (DNA): TGTGCCAGCAGCCCTCATGTTAGCGGGCATTACGAGCAGTACTTC. This codes for CASSPHVSGHYEQYF.

The chain uses TRBV2 and TRBJ1-2, with 7 bases identical to TRBD1. The germline CDR1 and CDR2 sequences are SNHLY and FYNNEI. This CDR3 spans 13 amino acids. Unmatched junction bases numbered 5, after V lost 5 bases and J lost 5 bases. CDR3 loop: CASSSDRLYGYTF. The DNA for the CDR3 is TGTGCCAGCAGTTCGGACAGGCTATATGGCTACACCTTC.

This clone was found a few times. The chain has TRBV4-1 and TRBJ2-1, with 8 nucleotides matching TRBD2. V shed 2 bases, J shed 0 bases, and the junction held 12 bases outside the gene matches. The germline V gene encodes CDR1 MGHRA and CDR2 YSYEKL. This CDR3 has 19 residues. CDR3 protein: CASSQITTGGGSSYNEQFF. In DNA, the CDR3 is TGCGCCAGCAGCCAAATAACTACCGGGGGGGGCAGCTCCTACAATGAGCAGTTCTTC.

This chain joins TRBV2 and TRBJ2-2, with D unresolved. CDR3 length equals 11 residues. V lost 7 bases, J lost 7 bases, and 7 bases lay in between. CDR1 is SNHLY and CDR2 is FYNNEI in the germline V gene. The chain's CDR3 is CASNQIGELFF. The DNA for the CDR3 is TGTGCCAGCAATCAGATCGGGGAGCTGTTTTTT.

The CDR3 loop reads CASSGTGGLTEAFF. The CDR3 bases are TGCGCCAGCAGTGGGACAGGCGGCTTGACTGAAGCTTTCTTT. The chain recombines TRBV10-1 with TRBJ1-1; 7 bases are shared with TRBD1. The V segment lost 4 bases and the J segment 5 bases; nucleotides outside the gene matches: 7. The germline V gene encodes CDR1 WNHNN and CDR2 SYGVQD (reference sequence). The CDR3 length is 14 residues.

The V call is TRBV9, the J call TRBJ1-2; D unclear. Germline V lookup: CDR1 SGDLS, CDR2 YYNGEE. This CDR3 comprises 17 residues. V was shortened by 0 bases and J by 7 bases, with 22 bases between the two germline ends. The CDR3 DNA reads as TGTGCCAGCAGCGTAGTGGGGAGTCCACAACCTTATATTGGCTACACCTTC. This sequence encodes CASSVVGSPQPYIGYTF.

This clone was seen only a few times. V usage is TRBV14 and J usage is TRBJ1-2; 8 bases are a match to TRBD1. Per the germline V gene, CDR1 is SGHDN and CDR2 is FVKESK. V lost 4 bases to trimming and J lost 7 bases; unmatched junction nucleotides: 8. This CDR3 is built from 14 residues. Here the CDR3 reads CASSRQGTLSGYTF. The DNA for the CDR3 is TGTGCCAGCAGCCGACAGGGGACTTTGAGTGGCTACACCTTC.

V gene TRBV5-1 combines with J gene TRBJ2-2, with 8 positions matching TRBD2. Germline V gives CDR1 SGHRS, CDR2 YFSETQ. CDR3 size: 15 residues. V gave up 2 bases and J gave up 4 bases; unmatched junction bases: 4. CDR3 residues: CASSLGLAVTGELFF. The CDR3 bases are TGCGCCAGCAGCTTAGGACTAGCTGTCACCGGGGAGCTGTTTTTT. The whole variable domain, remainder taken from reference TRBV5-1 and TRBJ2-2, is KAGVTQTPRYLIKTRGQQVTLSCSPISGHRSVSWYQQTPGQGLQFLFEYFSETQRNKGNFPGRFSGRQFSNSRSEMNVSTLELGDSALYLCASSLGLAVTGELFFGEGSRLTVL.

The CDR3 nucleotides are TGTGCCAGCAGTGATTCTTGGACATCATATCGGTACGGCTACACCTTC. Its translation: CASSDSWTSYRYGYTF. The chain recombines TRBV6-1 with TRBJ1-2; TRBD1 is a possible D gene (5 bases). V lost 3 bases and J lost 8, with 22 bases in between. CDR1 is MNHNS and CDR2 is SASEGT in the germline V gene. CDR3 length: 16 amino acids.

In its sample, this clone was seen a few times. J is TRBJ1-5 and V is TRBV28; D gene uncertain. Germline lookup yields CDR1 MDHEN and CDR2 SYDVKM. The CDR3 is 12 residues long. V lost 7 bases, J lost 7 bases, and 11 bases lay in between. This CDR3 is CASTPSGQPQHF. The CDR3 DNA follows: TGTGCCAGCACCCCTTCAGGACAGCCCCAGCATTTT.

This clone was seen a single time. CDR3 loop: CASSEADQPQHF. CDR3 DNA sequence: TGCGCCAGCAGTGAGGCAGATCAGCCCCAGCATTTT. This chain joins TRBV10-2 and TRBJ1-5; D gene uncertain. Trimming left V 2 bases short and J 5 bases short, with 4 bases between. Germline lookup yields CDR1 WSHSY and CDR2 SAAADI. This CDR3 has 12 amino acids.

The rearrangement links TRBV4-2 to TRBJ1-3; perhaps TRBD1 as D (5 bases). The CDR3 sequence is 18 residues long. Trimming stripped 8 bases from V and 0 bases from J, with 23 bases between. Germline V gene lookup returns CDR1 LGHNA and CDR2 YNFKEQ. The CDR3 loop is CASGLPAEPTASGNTIYF. CDR3 nucleotides: TGTGCCAGCGGGCTTCCTGCCGAACCGACAGCCTCTGGAAACACCATATATTTT.

The rearrangement links TRBV11-3 to TRBJ2-2; D is ambiguous. Germline V gene lookup returns CDR1 SGHNT and CDR2 YENEEA. Trimming shortened V by 1 base and J by 3 bases, and 6 bases separated the two germline ends. The CDR3 extends over 14 amino acids. CDR3 nucleotide sequence: TGTGCCAGCAGCTTAGGGTCGGACACCGGGGAGCTGTTTTTT. As protein: CASSLGSDTGELFF.

The rearrangement links TRBV2 to TRBJ2-1; TRBD2 aligns across 11 bases. V trimming: 4 bases; J trimming: 4 bases; junction bases outside the gene matches: 6. CDR3 length: 16 amino acids. Germline lookup yields CDR1 SNHLY and CDR2 FYNNEI. The CDR3 is CASSGGSGGGYNEQFF. The CDR3, as DNA: TGTGCCAGCAGTGGAGGTAGCGGGGGGGGGTACAATGAGCAGTTCTTC. Full variable domain (missing parts from reference TRBV2 and TRBJ2-1): EPEVTQTPSHQVTQMGQEVILRCVPISNHLYFYWYRQILGQKVEFLVSFYNNEISEKSEIFDDQFSVERPDGSNFTLKIRSTKLEDSAMYFCASSGGSGGGYNEQFFGPGTRLTVL.

CDR3 loop: CASSVRGLNNSPLHF. The CDR3, as DNA: TGTGCCAGCAGTGTTAGGGGGCTGAATAATTCACCCCTCCACTTT. The rearrangement joins TRBV27 to TRBJ1-6, with 7 bases fitting TRBD1. This CDR3 region has 15 residues. V lost 5 bases, J lost 5 bases, and 6 bases stayed unmatched. Germline assignment: CDR1 MNHEY and CDR2 SMNVEV (reference sequence).

The J gene is TRBJ2-7, the V gene TRBV7-8; 8 bases are shared with TRBD2. With V trimmed by 4 bases and J by 10 bases, 3 bases remained unmatched. The CDR3 covers 11 residues. Germline V lookup: CDR1 SGHVS, CDR2 FQNEAQ. The CDR3 sequence: CASSSGGPQYF. CDR3 nucleotide sequence: TGTGCCAGCAGCTCGGGGGGGCCACAGTACTTC. The whole variable domain, remainder taken from reference TRBV7-8 and TRBJ2-7, is GAGVSQSPRYKVAKRGQDVALRCDPISGHVSLFWYQQALGQGPEFLTYFQNEAQLDKSGLPSDRFFAERPEGSVSTLKIQRTQQEDSAVYLCASSSGGPQYFGPGTRLTVT.

The V and J genes are TRBV6-1 and TRBJ1-2; D perhaps matches TRBD1 (5 bases). V was shortened by 5 bases and J by 0 bases, with 10 bases between the two germline ends. Germline CDR1 MNHNS, CDR2 SASEGT. CDR3 size: 14 residues. CDR3 sequence (DNA): TGTGCCAGCAGTTCCAGGGAAGCTAACTATGGCTACACCTTC. Its translation is CASSSREANYGYTF.

This chain uses TRBV29-1 with TRBJ1-2; weak D call: TRBD1 (5 bases). This CDR3 has 14 residues. Germline V gene data show CDR1 as SQVTM and CDR2 as ANQGSEA. V lost 2 bases and J lost 4, with 14 bases in between. The CDR3 loop reads CSVEIRGRGYGYTF. In nucleotides, the CDR3 is TGCAGCGTTGAAATTAGGGGAAGGGGCTATGGCTACACCTTC.

This chain links TRBV5-1 with TRBJ2-5, with 12 bases identical to TRBD2. CDR1 is SGHRS, CDR2 YFSETQ, per germline. V lost 5 bases to trimming and J lost 1 base; unmatched junction nucleotides: 3. The CDR3 has 15 amino acids. This CDR3 reads CASRSTSGGQETQYF. As DNA, the CDR3 is TGCGCCAGCAGGTCGACTAGCGGGGGCCAAGAGACCCAGTACTTC.

In the case of this clone: At the DNA level, this CDR3 is encoded by other sequences in the same sample as well. The rearrangement joins TRBV6-5 to TRBJ1-5; 9 nucleotides agree with TRBD1. Per the germline V gene, CDR1 is MNHEY and CDR2 is SVGAGI. V shed 5 bases and J 6 bases; nucleotides not matched to a gene: 8. The CDR3 consists of 15 residues. The CDR3 DNA is TGTGCCAGCAGTAGGGACAGGGACACGTTTCAGCCCCAGCATTTT. It specifies CASSRDRDTFQPQHF.